This note documents a single T cell receptor (beta chain) sequence. The sample comes from a study of blood T cell repertoires in COVID-19. Study as a whole: T cells, B-cell-depleted T cells, or PBMCs supplied cDNA or gDNA.

V lost 5 bases and J lost 2, with 13 bases in between. The CDR3 is made up of 15 amino acids. Germline V gene sequence: CDR1 SGHVS, CDR2 FQNEAQ. Study processing details: Amplifying reference gene primers gave estimates of nucleated cell counts. Method: immunoSEQ multiplex PCR; TCRdb's copy keeps in-frame clones and lacks some. The D gene and trimming were derived from the DNA, and the V and J assignments and clone size from that table. The sample includes around 200,000 clones, 70% to 90% of them seen just once. The specimen was peripheral blood. The source of this sequence is a man aged 40-50 years with active or convalescent COVID-19. V is TRBV7-8 and J is TRBJ2-1, with D tentatively TRBD1 (5 bases). CDR3 in amino acids: CASSKATDPYNEQFF. CDR3 nucleotide sequence: TGTGCCAGCAGCAAAGCGACAGATCCCTACAATGAGCAGTTCTTC. Complete variable domain (other parts from reference TRBV7-8 and TRBJ2-1): GAGVSQSPRYKVAKRGQDVALRCDPISGHVSLFWYQQALGQGPEFLTYFQNEAQLDKSGLPSDRFFAERPEGSVSTLKIQRTQQEDSAVYLCASSKATDPYNEQFFGPGTRLTVL.